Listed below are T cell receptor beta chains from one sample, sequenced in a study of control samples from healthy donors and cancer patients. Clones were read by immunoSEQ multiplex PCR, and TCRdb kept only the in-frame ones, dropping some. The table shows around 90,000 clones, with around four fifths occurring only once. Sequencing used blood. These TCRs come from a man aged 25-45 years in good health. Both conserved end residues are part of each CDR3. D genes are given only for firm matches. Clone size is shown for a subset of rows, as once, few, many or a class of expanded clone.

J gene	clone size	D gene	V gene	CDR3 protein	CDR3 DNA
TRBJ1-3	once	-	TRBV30	CALRTYPRYSGNTIYF	TGTGCCTTACGCACATATCCACGGTACTCTGGAAACACCATATATTTT
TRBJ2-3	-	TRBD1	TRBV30	CAWIPRGQGVDTQYF	TGTGCCTGGATCCCCCGGGGACAGGGTGTAGATACGCAGTATTTT
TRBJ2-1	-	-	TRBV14	CASSQATYNEQFF	TGTGCCAGCAGCCAAGCCACCTACAATGAGCAGTTCTTC
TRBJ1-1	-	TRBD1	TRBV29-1	CSVHGTGPNTEAFF	TGCAGCGTTCACGGGACAGGGCCGAACACTGAAGCTTTCTTT
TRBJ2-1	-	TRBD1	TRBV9	CASSYRGTGENEQFF	TGTGCCAGCAGCTATAGGGGGACAGGGGAAAATGAGCAGTTCTTC
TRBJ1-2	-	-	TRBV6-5	CASSPRQAPDYGYTF	TGTGCCAGCAGCCCGAGACAGGCCCCCGACTATGGCTACACCTTC
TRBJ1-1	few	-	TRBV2	CASGAEMNTEAFF	TGTGCCAGCGGGGCGGAAATGAACACTGAAGCTTTCTTT
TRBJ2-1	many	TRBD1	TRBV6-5	CASTQGELNEQFF	TGTGCCAGCACCCAGGGGGAACTCAATGAGCAGTTCTTC
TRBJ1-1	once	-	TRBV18	CASSPRANPNTEAFF	TGTGCCAGCTCACCAAGGGCGAACCCGAACACTGAAGCTTTCTTT
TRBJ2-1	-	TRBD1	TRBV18	CASSRGQGIDEQFF	TGTGCCAGCTCACGAGGACAGGGGATCGATGAGCAGTTCTTC
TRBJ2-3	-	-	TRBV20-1	CSASFGGVSDTQYF	TGCAGTGCTAGTTTCGGAGGGGTTTCAGATACGCAGTATTTT
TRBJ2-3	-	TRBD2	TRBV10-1	CASSESTSGGTDTQYF	TGCGCCAGCAGTGAGTCGACTAGCGGGGGAACAGATACGCAGTATTTT
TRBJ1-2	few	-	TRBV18	CASSQNWDDLKGYTF	TGTGCCAGCTCACAGAATTGGGACGATTTGAAAGGCTACACCTTC
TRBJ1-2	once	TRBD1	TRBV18	CASSPRQGNGYTF	TGTGCCAGCTCACCCCGACAGGGAAATGGCTACACCTTC
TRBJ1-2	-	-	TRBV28	CASSRLVYGYTF	TGTGCCAGCAGTCGTCTAGTCTATGGCTACACCTTC
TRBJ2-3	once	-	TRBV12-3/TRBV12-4	CASRDPGGVTQYF	TGTGCCAGCAGAGACCCGGGCGGGGTTACGCAGTATTTT
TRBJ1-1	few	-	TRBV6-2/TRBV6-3	CASSYLGTRTEAFF	TGTGCCAGCAGTTACCTTGGGACAAGGACTGAAGCTTTCTTT
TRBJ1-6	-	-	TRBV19	CASSQRGRSPLHF	TGTGCCAGTAGTCAGAGGGGACGGTCACCCCTCCACTTT
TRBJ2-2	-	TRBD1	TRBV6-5	CASSGTGVNGELFF	TGTGCCAGCAGCGGGACAGGGGTTAACGGGGAGCTGTTTTTT
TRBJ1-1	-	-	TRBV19	CASSGQLNTEAFF	TGTGCCAGTAGCGGACAGCTGAACACTGAAGCTTTCTTT
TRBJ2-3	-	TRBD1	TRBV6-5	CASSYSVTGVDTQYF	TGTGCCAGCAGTTACTCGGTGACAGGGGTTGATACGCAGTATTTT
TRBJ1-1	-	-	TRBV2	CATRGVALNTEAFF	TGTGCCACCAGGGGAGTGGCTTTGAACACTGAAGCTTTCTTT
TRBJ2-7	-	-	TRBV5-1	CASSLKGSYEQYF	TGCGCCAGCAGCTTAAAGGGCTCCTACGAGCAGTACTTC
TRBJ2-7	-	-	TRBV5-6	CASSLLGSSYEQYF	TGTGCCAGCAGCTTGTTGGGGAGCTCCTACGAGCAGTACTTC
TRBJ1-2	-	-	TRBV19	CASSIRGRVGIYYGYTF	TGTGCCAGTAGTATACGGGGGAGAGTGGGTATTTACTATGGCTACACCTTC
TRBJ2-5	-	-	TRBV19	CASSIMAYQGETQYF	TGTGCCAGTAGTATAATGGCCTACCAGGGAGAGACCCAGTACTTC
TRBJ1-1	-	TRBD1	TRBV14	CASSHSGGGQGAADTEAFF	TGTGCCAGCAGCCATTCCGGTGGAGGACAGGGGGCGGCGGACACTGAAGCTTTCTTT
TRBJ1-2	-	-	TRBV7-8	CASSRKVNYGYTF	TGTGCCAGCAGCCGGAAGGTTAACTATGGCTACACCTTC
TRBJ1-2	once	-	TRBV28	CASWAGERGYTF	TGTGCCAGCTGGGCAGGGGAAAGAGGCTACACCTTC
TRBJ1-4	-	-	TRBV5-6	CASSRLLPGSNEKLFF	TGTGCCAGCAGCCGTCTTCTTCCAGGATCAAATGAAAAACTGTTTTTT
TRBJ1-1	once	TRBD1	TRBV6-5	CASRRGQVEAFF	TGTGCCAGCAGACGTGGACAGGTTGAAGCTTTCTTT
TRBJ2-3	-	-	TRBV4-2	CASSQPRIGSTDTQYF	TGTGCCAGCAGCCAACCACGAATTGGTAGCACAGATACGCAGTATTTT
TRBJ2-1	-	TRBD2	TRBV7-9	CASSTLAGEPYNEQFF	TGTGCCAGCAGCACTTTAGCGGGAGAACCCTACAATGAGCAGTTCTTC
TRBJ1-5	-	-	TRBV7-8	CASSLGHSNQPQHF	TGTGCCAGCAGCTTGGGGCATAGCAATCAGCCCCAGCATTTT
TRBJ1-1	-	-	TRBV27	CASSLEQYTEAFF	TGTGCCAGCAGTTTGGAACAGTACACTGAAGCTTTCTTT
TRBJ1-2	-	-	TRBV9	CASSPYEGYGYTF	TGTGCCAGCAGCCCGTACGAGGGCTATGGCTACACCTTC
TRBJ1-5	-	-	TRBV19	CASSIDRGVDQPQHF	TGTGCCAGTAGTATAGATCGGGGTGTCGATCAGCCCCAGCATTTT
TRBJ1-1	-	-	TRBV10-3	CAISRGSTMNTEAFF	TGTGCCATCAGTAGGGGTTCGACCATGAACACTGAAGCTTTCTTT
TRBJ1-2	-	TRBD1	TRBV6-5	CASSYSSDRGCTF	TGTGCCAGCAGTTACTCGAGTGACAGGGGTTGCACCTTC
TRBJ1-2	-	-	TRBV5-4	CASSLWPTYGYTF	TGTGCCAGCAGCTTGTGGCCTACCTATGGCTACACCTTC
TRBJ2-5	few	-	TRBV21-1	CASSAPGGSYQETQYF	TGTGCCAGCAGCGCCCCAGGGGGCTCGTACCAAGAGACCCAGTACTTC
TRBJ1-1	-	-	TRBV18	CASSPQGNTEAFF	TGTGCCAGCTCACCTCAGGGAAACACTGAAGCTTTCTTT
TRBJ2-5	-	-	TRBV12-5	CASGTGPETQYF	TGTGCTAGTGGAACAGGCCCAGAGACCCAGTACTTC
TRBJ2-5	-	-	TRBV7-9	CASSLAGRGETQYF	TGTGCCAGCAGCTTAGCGGGTAGGGGGGAGACCCAGTACTTC
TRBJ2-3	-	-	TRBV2	CASSVLGGHDTQYF	TGTGCCAGCAGTGTTTTGGGGGGGCATGATACGCAGTATTTT
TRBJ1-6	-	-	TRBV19	CASWGGNYNSPLHF	TGTGCCAGCTGGGGGGGAAACTATAATTCACCCCTCCACTTT
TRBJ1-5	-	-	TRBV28	CASSFRGDQPQHF	TGTGCCAGCAGTTTCAGGGGTGATCAGCCCCAGCATTTT
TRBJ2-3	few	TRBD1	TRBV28	CASSETGVATDTQYF	TGTGCCAGCAGCGAAACAGGGGTGGCCACAGATACGCAGTATTTT
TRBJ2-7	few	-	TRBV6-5	CASSVQQASSYEQYF	TGTGCCAGCAGCGTGCAACAGGCGTCGTCCTACGAGCAGTACTTC
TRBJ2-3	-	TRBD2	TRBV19	CASSIGGNTDTQYF	TGTGCCAGTAGTATCGGGGGGAACACAGATACGCAGTATTTT
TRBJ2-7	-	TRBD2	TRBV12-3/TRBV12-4	CASSRGAYEQYF	TGTGCCAGCAGCCGGGGGGCCTACGAGCAGTACTTC
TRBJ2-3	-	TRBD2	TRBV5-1	CASSWGVTSGGRADTQYF	TGCGCCAGCAGCTGGGGAGTGACTAGCGGGGGTCGGGCAGATACGCAGTATTTT
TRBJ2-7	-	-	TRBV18	CASSPKTGTYEQYF	TGTGCCAGCTCACCAAAAACAGGAACCTACGAGCAGTACTTC
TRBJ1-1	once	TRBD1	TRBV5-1	CASSLGPGQVNTEAFF	TGCGCCAGCAGCTTGGGTCCGGGACAGGTCAACACTGAAGCTTTCTTT
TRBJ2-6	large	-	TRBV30	CAAPLDGTSGANVLTF	TGTGCCGCTCCCCTTGACGGAACCTCTGGGGCCAACGTCCTGACTTTC
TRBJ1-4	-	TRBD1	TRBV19	CASSSRTGPNEKLFF	TGTGCCAGTAGTTCTAGGACAGGTCCAAATGAAAAACTGTTTTTT
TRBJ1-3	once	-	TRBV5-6	CASSLPGGLGNTIYF	TGTGCCAGCAGCTTGCCCGGAGGGCTAGGAAACACCATATATTTT
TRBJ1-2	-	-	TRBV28	CASSLATGKYGYTF	TGTGCCAGCAGTTTAGCGACGGGAAAATATGGCTACACCTTC
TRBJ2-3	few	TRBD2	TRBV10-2	CASSKFGTSRDTQYF	TGCGCCAGCAGTAAATTTGGGACTAGCAGAGATACGCAGTATTTT
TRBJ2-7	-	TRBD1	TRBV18	CASSSGTAYEQYF	TGTGCCAGCTCTTCCGGGACAGCCTACGAGCAGTACTTC